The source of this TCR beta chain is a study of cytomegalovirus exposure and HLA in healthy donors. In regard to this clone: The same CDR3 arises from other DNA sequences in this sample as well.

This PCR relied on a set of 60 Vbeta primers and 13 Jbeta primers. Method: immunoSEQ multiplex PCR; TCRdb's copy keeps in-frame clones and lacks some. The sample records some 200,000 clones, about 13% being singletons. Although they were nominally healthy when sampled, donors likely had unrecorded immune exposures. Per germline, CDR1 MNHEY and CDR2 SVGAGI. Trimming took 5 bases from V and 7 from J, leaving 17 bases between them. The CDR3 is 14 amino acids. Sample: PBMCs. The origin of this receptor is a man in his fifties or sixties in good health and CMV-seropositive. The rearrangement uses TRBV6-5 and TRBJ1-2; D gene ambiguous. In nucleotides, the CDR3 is TGTGCCAGCAGTGTCCGTGGCCAAATTGCTGGCTACACCTTC. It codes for CASSVRGQIAGYTF.